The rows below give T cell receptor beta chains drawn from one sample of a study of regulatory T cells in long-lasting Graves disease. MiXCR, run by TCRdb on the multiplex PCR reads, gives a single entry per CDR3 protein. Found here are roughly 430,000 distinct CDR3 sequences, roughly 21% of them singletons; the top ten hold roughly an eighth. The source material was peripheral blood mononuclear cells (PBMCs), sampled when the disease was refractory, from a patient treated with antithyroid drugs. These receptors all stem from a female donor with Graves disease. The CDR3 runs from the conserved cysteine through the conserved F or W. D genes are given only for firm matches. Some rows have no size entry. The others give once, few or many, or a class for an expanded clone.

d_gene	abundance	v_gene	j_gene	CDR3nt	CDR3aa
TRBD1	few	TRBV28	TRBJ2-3	TGTGCCAGCAGTTACCGGGACAGGGCAATTCAGGCCGCAGATACGCAGTATTTT	CASSYRDRAIQAADTQYF
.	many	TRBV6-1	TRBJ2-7	TGTGCCAGCAGTCAAACCGAGGTGAGCTACGAGCAGTACTTC	CASSQTEVSYEQYF
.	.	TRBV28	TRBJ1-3	TGTGCCAGCAGCTCTCCGGGACTCAACTCTGGAAACACCATATATTTT	CASSSPGLNSGNTIYF
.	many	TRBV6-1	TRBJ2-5	TGTGCCAGCAGTGAATATCCCGCTAGCGAACAAGAGACCCAGTACTTC	CASSEYPASEQETQYF
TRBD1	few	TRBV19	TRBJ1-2	TGTGCCAGTAATAATATCGACAGGAGCAGGGGGTATGGCTACACCTTC	CASNNIDRSRGYGYTF
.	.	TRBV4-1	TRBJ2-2	TGCGCCAGCAGCATACCGGGATTCGGGGAGCTGTTTTTT	CASSIPGFGELFF
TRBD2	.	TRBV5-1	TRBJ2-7	TGCGCCAGCAGTTCCGGGACTAGCAGGACCTACGAGCAGTACTTC	CASSSGTSRTYEQYF
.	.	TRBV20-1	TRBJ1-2	TGCAGTGCTAGAGATCCTGTGACAGAGGGCTACACCTTC	CSARDPVTEGYTF
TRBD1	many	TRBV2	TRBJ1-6	TGTGCCAGCGGCTCCAGGGACAGGGGGAGTTCACCCCTCCACTTT	CASGSRDRGSSPLHF
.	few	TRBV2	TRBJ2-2	TGTGCCAGCAGTGAAGGAGGGTATCCCGGGGAGCTGTTTTTT	CASSEGGYPGELFF
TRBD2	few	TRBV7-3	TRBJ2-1	TGTGCCAGCAGCTTAGGTGCGGGAGGACGGGATGAGCAGTTCTTC	CASSLGAGGRDEQFF
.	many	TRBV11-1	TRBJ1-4	TGTGCCAGCAGCGGTGAAAAACTGTTTTTT	CASSGEKLFF
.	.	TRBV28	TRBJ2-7	TGTGCCAGCAGTTTAAGAGCGGAAGGGGCGAGTGAGCAGTACTTC	CASSLRAEGASEQYF
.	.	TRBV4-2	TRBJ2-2	TGTGCCAGCAGCCAAGATCAGGGTACCGGGGAGCTGTTTTTT	CASSQDQGTGELFF
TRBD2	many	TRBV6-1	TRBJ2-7	TGTGCCAGCAGTGACATGGCCGGGGGGGTCGAGCAGTACTTC	CASSDMAGGVEQYF
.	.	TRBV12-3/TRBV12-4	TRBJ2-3	TGTGCCAGCAGCCCCCAGGGGGGAAACGCCGCAGATACGCAGTATTTT	CASSPQGGNAADTQYF
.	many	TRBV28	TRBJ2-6	TGTGCCAGCAGTCAAGGGGGTACTGGGGCCAACGTCCTGACTTTC	CASSQGGTGANVLTF
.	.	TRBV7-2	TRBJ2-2	TGTGCCAGCAGCCTAGCGACGAACACCGGGAAGCTGTTTTTT	CASSLATNTGKLFF
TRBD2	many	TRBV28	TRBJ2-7	TGTGCCAGCGGGCTGTTGACTAGCGGGAAGACCGACGAGCAGTACTTC	CASGLLTSGKTDEQYF
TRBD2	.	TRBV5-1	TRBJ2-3	TGCGCCAGCAGTCGCGCGCCCCGATGGCTAGCGGGAGCTAACACAGATACGCAGTATTTT	CASSRAPRWLAGANTDTQYF
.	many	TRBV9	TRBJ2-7	TGTGCCAGCAGCGTGGGACTGGAGTACGAGCAGTACTTC	CASSVGLEYEQYF
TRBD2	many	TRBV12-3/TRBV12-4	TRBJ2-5	TGTGCCAGCAGTACTCGGACTAGCGGGGGGGGGACCCAGTACTTC	CASSTRTSGGGTQYF
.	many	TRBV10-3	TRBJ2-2	TGTGCCATCAGTGGGGCTGGGGGGCCGGACACCGGGGAGCTGTTTTTT	CAISGAGGPDTGELFF
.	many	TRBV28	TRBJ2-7	TGTGCCAGCAGTTTAACCGCCGGGGGCCCCCCGTACGAGCAGTACTTC	CASSLTAGGPPYEQYF
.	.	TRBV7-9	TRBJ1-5	TGTGCCAGCAGCTGGGACGGAATGGTCGGGCAGCCCCAGCATTTT	CASSWDGMVGQPQHF
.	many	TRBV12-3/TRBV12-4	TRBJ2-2	TGTGCCAGCAGCCCAATGTCGGGGACGGGGGAGCTGTTTTTT	CASSPMSGTGELFF
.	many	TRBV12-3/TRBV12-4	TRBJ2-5	TGTGCCAGCAGTTTAGTTGACTACCAAGAGACCCAGTACTTC	CASSLVDYQETQYF
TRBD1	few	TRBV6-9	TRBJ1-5	TGTGCCAGCAGTTACCCGTCGGACAGGGGATTTGGTCGGCCCCAGCATTTT	CASSYPSDRGFGRPQHF
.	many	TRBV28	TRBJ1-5	TGTGCCAGCAGATCGTCCGATCAGCCCCAGCATTTT	CASRSSDQPQHF
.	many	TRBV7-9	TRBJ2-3	TGTGCCAGCAGCTTAGATAGGGGTAGCCGGAGGGATACGCAGTATTTT	CASSLDRGSRRDTQYF
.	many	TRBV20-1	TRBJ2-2	TGCAGTGCCAGAGATAAGGGGTTGGCCACCGGGGAGCTGTTTTTT	CSARDKGLATGELFF
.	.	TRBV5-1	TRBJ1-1	TGCGCCAGCAGCTTGGGAGGGGATTGGCCCCAAAACACTGAAGCTTTCTTT	CASSLGGDWPQNTEAFF
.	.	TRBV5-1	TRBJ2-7	TGCGCCAGCAGCTTGGAAGGGATAGTGAGGCGTAGGGTCTACGAGCAGTACTTC	CASSLEGIVRRRVYEQYF
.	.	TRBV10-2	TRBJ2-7	TGCGCCACTGCAAAGGGAGGAGCGGCCTACGAGCAGTACTTC	CATAKGGAAYEQYF
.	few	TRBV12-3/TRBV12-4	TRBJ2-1	TGTGCCAGCAGCCTTAAATGGGAGCAGTTCTTC	CASSLKWEQFF
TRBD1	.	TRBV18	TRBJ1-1	TGTGCCAGCTCACCACAGCGACAGGGGTTGAACACTGAAGCTTTCTTT	CASSPQRQGLNTEAFF
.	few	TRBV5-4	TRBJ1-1	TGTGCCAGCAGCTTGCTATTTCCGAGACAGACGAACACTGAAGCTTTCTTT	CASSLLFPRQTNTEAFF
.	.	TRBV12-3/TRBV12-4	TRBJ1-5	TGTGCCAGCAGTTTTGGGTTGAGGCAGCCCCAGCATTTT	CASSFGLRQPQHF
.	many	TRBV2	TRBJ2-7	TGTGCCACCAGCACTGCCTACGAGCAGTACTTC	CATSTAYEQYF
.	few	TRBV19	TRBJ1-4	TGTGCCAGTAGCCCGGAGGAATGGAATGAAAAACTGTTTTTT	CASSPEEWNEKLFF